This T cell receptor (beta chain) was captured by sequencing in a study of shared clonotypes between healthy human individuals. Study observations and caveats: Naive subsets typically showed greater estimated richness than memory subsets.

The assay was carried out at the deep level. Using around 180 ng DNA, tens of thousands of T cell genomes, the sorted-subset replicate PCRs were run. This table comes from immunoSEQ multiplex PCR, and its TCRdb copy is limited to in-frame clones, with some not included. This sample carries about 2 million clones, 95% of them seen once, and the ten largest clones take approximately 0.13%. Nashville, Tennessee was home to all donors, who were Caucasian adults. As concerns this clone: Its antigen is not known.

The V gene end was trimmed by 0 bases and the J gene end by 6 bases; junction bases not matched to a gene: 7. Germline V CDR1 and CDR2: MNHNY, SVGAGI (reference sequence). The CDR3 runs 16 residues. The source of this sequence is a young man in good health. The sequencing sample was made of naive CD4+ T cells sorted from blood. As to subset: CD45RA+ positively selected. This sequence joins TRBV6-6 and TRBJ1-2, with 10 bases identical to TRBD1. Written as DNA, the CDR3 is TGTGCCAGCAGTTACTCTTCGACAGGGGGCGCGGATGGCTACACCTTC. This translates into CASSYSSTGGADGYTF.